A single sample is the source of the 18 T cell receptor beta chains below, sequenced in a study of cytomegalovirus exposure and HLA in healthy donors. The PCR had 60 Vbeta and 13 Jbeta primers. Clones were sequenced by immunoSEQ multiplex PCR, and TCRdb holds only the in-frame ones, with some missing. The table includes 100,000 to 150,000 clones, about three quarters detected once. Sequenced input: PBMCs. The receptors here all came from a woman aged 40 to 50 in good health and CMV-seropositive.

V is TRBV2 and J is TRBJ1-1; unclear D gene. Germline CDR1 and CDR2: SNHLY and FYNNEI. The V end lost 9 bases, the J end lost 3 bases, and 17 bases lay between the germline ends. The CDR3 has 14 residues. CDR3 in DNA: TGTGCCAGTTTCATGCGGGCGAGGGACACTGAAGCTTTCTTT. Encoded protein: CASFMRARDTEAFF.

About this clone itself: The sample holds other DNA sequences that translate to the same CDR3. This chain links TRBV7-2 with TRBJ1-1; the D is unclear. From germline, CDR1 is SGHTA and CDR2 FQGNSA. The CDR3 has 14 residues. V was clipped by 1 base and J by 8 bases, with 14 bases between them. CDR3 sequence (DNA): TGTGCCAGCAGCTTAGAGCCGCGGGTGGCCGAAGCTTTCTTT. It translates to CASSLEPRVAEAFF.

This clone was observed a handful of times. Other DNA sequences from this sample encode an identical CDR3 as well. The rearrangement joins TRBV7-9 to TRBJ1-1; maybe TRBD1 (5 bases). Deletions cut 1 base from V and 1 base from J, with 7 bases between. This CDR3 spans 14 amino acids. CDR1 is SEHNR, CDR2 FQNEAQ, per germline (reference sequence). CDR3 sequence reads: CASSLGQGNTEAFF. In DNA, the CDR3 is TGTGCCAGCAGCTTAGGGCAGGGGAACACTGAAGCTTTCTTT.

V and J are TRBV9 and TRBJ1-6; D gene uncertain. The CDR3 has 15 residues. Germline CDR1 reads SGDLS; CDR2 reads YYNGEE. Trimming pared 2 bases from V and 7 bases from J, leaving 13 bases between. The CDR3 coding sequence is TGTGCCAGCAGCGTGGGAGGGTTGGACAATTCACCCCTCCACTTT. Its protein product is CASSVGGLDNSPLHF.

The gene calls are TRBV5-1 and TRBJ1-1; 8 bases align to TRBD1. This CDR3 is 14 amino acids long. Trimming at V came to 5 bases and at J to 4 bases, leaving 7 bases not matched to a gene. Germline loops: CDR1 SGHRS, CDR2 YFSETQ. This chain's CDR3 is CASRGQGSLTEAFF. DNA for the CDR3: TGCGCCAGCAGAGGACAGGGAAGTCTCACTGAAGCTTTCTTT.

V and J are TRBV5-4 and TRBJ1-1, with D possibly TRBD1 on 6 matching bases. V gave up 2 bases and J gave up 4 bases, with 9 bases separating them. Germline values: CDR1 SGHNT, CDR2 YYREEE (reference sequence). This CDR3 comprises 13 residues. The CDR3 sequence: CASSLGRGTEAFF. DNA of the CDR3: TGTGCCAGCAGCTTAGGCAGGGGCACTGAAGCTTTCTTT.

Regarding this clone: Other DNA sequences in this specimen translate into the identical CDR3. V is TRBV5-1 and J is TRBJ1-2; 7 positions agree with TRBD1. This CDR3 contains 14 residues. J was trimmed by 0 bases and V by 4 bases; bases with no gene match: 3. Germline CDR1 is SGHRS and CDR2 is YFSETQ. The CDR3 bases are TGCGCCAGCAGCCTCGGACAGGCTAACTATGGCTACACCTTC. It yields the protein CASSLGQANYGYTF.

This clone was seen just once. The rearrangement uses TRBV2 and TRBJ1-3; no clear D gene. In germline, CDR1 is SNHLY, CDR2 FYNNEI. The CDR3 runs 15 residues. Trimming removed 1 base at V and 0 bases at J, with 7 bases between. In DNA, the CDR3 is TGTGCCAGCAGTGAAGGCCGCGTCTCTGGAAACACCATATATTTT. This codes for CASSEGRVSGNTIYF.

CDR3 in amino acids: CASSLTGGETQYF. The CDR3 bases are TGTGCCAGTAGCCTGACAGGGGGTGAGACCCAGTACTTC. The chain employs TRBV19 and TRBJ2-5; 9 bases are a match to TRBD1. V shed 6 bases and J 5 bases; nucleotides not matched to a gene: 4. The CDR3 is 13 residues long. Germline CDR1 reads LNHDA; CDR2 reads SQIVND (reference sequence).

This clone came up a few times. The chain combines TRBV2 with TRBJ2-1; D gene ambiguous. The CDR3 spans 14 residues. With 4 bases removed from V and 2 bases from J, the gap between germline ends came to 9 bases. From germline, CDR1 is SNHLY and CDR2 FYNNEI. The CDR3 coding sequence is TGTGCCAGCAGTGTGCGGATTCCCTACAATGAGCAGTTCTTC. Translating it yields CASSVRIPYNEQFF.

The J gene is TRBJ2-3, the V gene TRBV6-5; tentative D call: TRBD2 (6 bases). The CDR3 totals 15 residues. CDR1 and CDR2 from the germline V gene are MNHEY and SVGAGI. Trimming stripped 6 bases from V and 0 bases from J, with 13 bases between. CDR3: CASRLTSQSTDTQYF. CDR3 coding DNA: TGTGCCAGCAGGCTGACTAGTCAAAGCACAGATACGCAGTATTTT.

The table lists this clone with a few counts. The chain employs TRBV19 and TRBJ2-6; no clear D gene. V was clipped by 3 bases and J by 1 base, with 4 bases between them. Germline lookup yields CDR1 LNHDA and CDR2 SQIVND (reference sequence). This CDR3 comprises 14 residues. CDR3 sequence: CASSILSGANVLTF. The CDR3 nucleotides read TGTGCCAGTAGTATTTTATCTGGGGCCAACGTCCTGACTTTC.

This chain uses TRBV11-3 with TRBJ2-7; D possibly corresponds to TRBD1 (6 bases). Trimming removed 5 bases from V and 4 bases from J, with 12 bases in between. The CDR3 covers 13 residues. The germline gives CDR1 SGHNT, CDR2 YENEEA. The CDR3: CASSLGATYEQYF. CDR3 nucleotides: TGTGCCAGCAGCCTGGGGGCTACTTACGAGCAGTACTTC. Full variable domain (outside the CDR3, taken from reference TRBV11-3 and TRBJ2-7): EAGVVQSPRYKIIEKKQPVAFWCNPISGHNTLYWYLQNLGQGPELLIRYENEEAVDDSQLPKDRFSAERLKGVDSTLKIQPAELGDSAVYLCASSLGATYEQYFGPGTRLTVT.

V is TRBV7-8 and J is TRBJ1-2; weak D call: TRBD1 (5 bases). CDR1 is SGHVS and CDR2 is FQNEAQ in the germline V gene. Trimming left V 1 base short and J 7 bases short, with 19 bases between. This CDR3 contains 16 residues. The CDR3 loop reads CASSLVWARVPVGYTF. CDR3 nucleotide sequence: TGTGCCAGCAGCTTAGTATGGGCCAGGGTGCCCGTTGGCTACACCTTC.

This chain joins TRBV25-1 and TRBJ1-2; no firm D call. Per the germline V gene, CDR1 is MGHDK and CDR2 is SYGVNS. CDR3 length: 13 amino acids. Trimming took 1 base from V and 5 from J, leaving 8 bases between them. The CDR3 DNA reads TGTGCCAGCAGTGAATTCGAGGGATATGGCTACACCTTC. This sequence encodes CASSEFEGYGYTF.

This clone was seen a handful of times. The V gene is TRBV7-8, the J gene TRBJ2-5; 9 positions match TRBD1. Losses at the gene ends were 1 base for V and 5 bases for J; bases not matched to a gene: 5. Germline V gene data show CDR1 as SGHVS and CDR2 as FQNEAQ. There are 15 residues in the CDR3. As DNA, the CDR3 is TGTGCCAGCAGCTTAGAACAGGGGGCTAGGGAGACCCAGTACTTC. Translating it yields CASSLEQGARETQYF.

The J gene is TRBJ2-5, the V gene TRBV2, with TRBD1 as a possible D gene (6 bases). The last part of the DNA fits TRBJ2-7 better; the J call may be wrong. The CDR3 has 13 amino acids. Per germline, CDR1 SNHLY and CDR2 FYNNEI. The CDR3 reads CASGRDISYEQYF. The CDR3 DNA sequence: TGTGCCAGCGGAAGGGACATCAGCTACGAGCAGTACTTC.

This clone was observed once. This chain connects TRBV4-3 to TRBJ2-3; TRBD2 agrees at 14 bases. The V gene's germline CDR1 is LGHNA and CDR2 YSLEER. The CDR3 sequence is 17 residues long. Trimming removed 5 bases from V and 7 bases from J; junction bases left unmatched: 11. CDR3 region: CASSFTLGLAGVNTQYF. CDR3 nucleotides: TGCGCCAGCAGCTTTACTCTGGGACTAGCGGGGGTAAATACGCAGTATTTT.